This paragraph reports one TCR beta chain. This record belongs to a study of shared clonotypes between healthy human individuals. The CDR3 runs 14 residues. Looked up from germline, CDR1 is MNHNS and CDR2 is SASEGT. Trimming removed 5 bases at V and 4 bases at J, with 14 bases between. All donors qualified as healthy HIV-negative adults and had experienced no recent acute infections or vaccinations. Researchers partitioned CD4+ cells into CD45RA+ naive and CD45RA-negative memory subsets. The test was conducted at deep level. Produced via immunoSEQ multiplex PCR; TCRdb's table is partial and in-frame only. The table shows over a million clones, with under 99% occurring only once.

The chain combines TRBV6-1 with TRBJ1-2; D not certain. The TCR sequence derives from a man aged 30 to 45 in good health. Sequenced: naive CD4+ T cells sorted from blood. Subset noted: CD45RA+ positively selected. The CDR3 loop reads CASSLSSDSYGYTF. CDR3 nucleotide sequence: TGTGCCAGCAGTCTTTCTAGCGATAGCTATGGCTACACCTTC.